This TCR beta chain was identified during a study of cytomegalovirus exposure and HLA in healthy donors. General study findings and limits: Several V segments, TRBV6-2 and TRBV6-3 among them, could not be told apart and were dropped. Relative to equally common others, HLA-associated TCR beta chains showed greater clonal expansion in a later analysis. According to the study, roughly 160 TCR beta chains were cytomegalovirus-associated.

PCR primers comprised 60 Vbeta and 13 Jbeta primers. Clones were read by immunoSEQ multiplex PCR, and TCRdb kept only the in-frame ones, dropping some. The sample has about 180,000 clones; around 77% are singletons. This CDR3 comprises 16 residues. Trimming took 5 bases from V and 2 from J, leaving 15 bases between them. Germline CDR1 is SNHLY and CDR2 is FYNNEI. As concerns this clone: As yet, its antigen is unknown.

Input material: PBMCs. This sequence joins TRBV2 and TRBJ1-4, with a tentative D call TRBD1 (5 bases). The clonotype originates from a man aged 60 to 75 in good health and CMV-seronegative. CDR3 amino acids: CASSPISGSTNEKLFF. The CDR3 bases are TGTGCCAGCAGTCCAATATCAGGGTCGACTAATGAAAAACTGTTTTTT.